The 13 T cell receptor beta chains below all came from one sample that was sequenced in a study of Graves' ophthalmopathy and Graves' hyperthyroidism. For repertoire sequencing, the TCR beta CDR3 regions were amplified from RNA transcripts. Investigators did first-round RT-PCR with HTBI primers, then second-round multiplex PCR. TCRdb called the multiplex PCR reads again in MiXCR, with one record for every CDR3 protein. This table holds about 210,000 distinct CDR3 sequences, under 30% found once. The specimen was peripheral blood. These receptors all come from a man in his fifties or sixties with Graves' ophthalmopathy.

DNA of the CDR3: TGTGCCAGCACCGTACTGGGGTTTAGATCACCCCTCCACTTT. Amino acid sequence: CASTVLGFRSPLHF. The rearrangement uses TRBV6-1 and TRBJ1-6, with D unclear. The CDR3 length is 14 residues. Germline-derived CDR1 and CDR2 are MNHNS and SASEGT. V was pared by 7 bases and J by 10 bases, with 17 bases between.

In this sample, this clonotype turned up many times. The rearrangement links TRBV11-2 to TRBJ2-7; 12 bases line up with TRBD2. The CDR3 extends over 14 amino acids. With V trimmed by 6 bases and J by 3 bases, 3 bases remained unmatched. The germline V gene encodes CDR1 SGHAT and CDR2 FQNNGV. CDR3 nucleotide sequence: TGTGCCAGCAGGAGACTAGCGGGAGACTACGAGCAGTACTTC. It specifies CASRRLAGDYEQYF.

CDR3: CSASRRGLANTEAFF. The CDR3 DNA follows: TGCAGTGCTAGTCGCAGGGGGCTGGCGAACACTGAAGCTTTCTTT. J is TRBJ1-1 and V is TRBV20-1; 8 nucleotides match TRBD1. J gave up 1 base and V 3 bases, and 7 bases lay outside the gene matches. This CDR3 comprises 15 residues. Germline V gene data show CDR1 as DFQATT and CDR2 as SNEGSKA (reference sequence).

This clonotype was counted many times. The J gene is TRBJ1-1, the V gene TRBV7-8; D may be TRBD1 (5 bases). Trimming cost V 10 bases and J 6 bases, with 27 bases left between them. In germline, CDR1 is SGHVS, CDR2 FQNEAQ. The CDR3 loop spans 16 amino acids. The CDR3 protein is CATHFGTPLSWSEAFF. CDR3 nucleotides: TGTGCCACCCACTTTGGGACCCCCCTGAGCTGGTCTGAAGCTTTCTTT. The full variable domain, completed using reference TRBV7-8 and TRBJ1-1, is GAGVSQSPRYKVAKRGQDVALRCDPISGHVSLFWYQQALGQGPEFLTYFQNEAQLDKSGLPSDRFFAERPEGSVSTLKIQRTQQEDSAVYLCATHFGTPLSWSEAFFGQGTRLTVV.

The sample holds many counts of this clonotype. A much bigger clone sits one base away, suggesting this may be a read error. The chain joins TRBV7-2 to TRBJ1-1, with D perhaps TRBD1 (5 bases). Germline CDR1 reads SGHTA; CDR2 reads FQGNSA. The CDR3 extends over 15 amino acids. The CDR3 sequence: CVSSLTGRTLVEAFF. The CDR3 region has the DNA TGTGTCAGCAGCTTAACAGGCCGGACCCTCGTGGAGGCTTTCTTT.

In this sample, this clonotype turned up many times. V is TRBV24-1 and J is TRBJ2-4; no reliable D call. Looked up from germline, CDR1 is KGHDR and CDR2 is SFDVKD. The V gene lost 4 bases and the J gene lost 7 bases, with 10 bases spanning the gap. The CDR3 is 13 amino acids. This CDR3 is CATSEVNSNIQYF. For the CDR3, the DNA is TGTGCCACCAGTGAAGTCAACAGTAACATTCAGTACTTC.

The table lists this clonotype with many counts. J is TRBJ2-5 and V is TRBV2; D call uncertain. Looked up from germline, CDR1 is SNHLY and CDR2 is FYNNEI. CDR3 length equals 13 residues. V lost 6 bases, J lost 1 base, and 9 bases lay in between. CDR3 sequence (DNA): TGTGCCAGCAGCGGTGACCTCCAAGAGACCCAGTACTTC. It yields the protein CASSGDLQETQYF.

The gene calls are TRBV6-1 and TRBJ2-7; either TRBD1 or TRBD2 may fit D (5 bases each). Germline V gives CDR1 MNHNS, CDR2 SASEGT. The CDR3 is 14 residues long. V lost 4 bases and J lost 5, with 15 bases in between. The CDR3 DNA is TGTGCCAGCAGTGGCTGGGACGGTACGAACGAGCAGTACTTC. This encodes CASSGWDGTNEQYF.

The chain uses TRBV7-8 and TRBJ2-5, with 8 bases that match TRBD2. CDR1 is SGHVS and CDR2 is FQNEAQ in the germline V gene. With V trimmed by 10 bases and J by 4 bases, 20 bases remained unmatched. This CDR3 spans 17 amino acids. Here the CDR3 reads CATMEVYLAGLGETQYF. As DNA, the CDR3 is TGTGCCACCATGGAGGTCTATTTAGCGGGACTGGGAGAGACCCAGTACTTC.

This clonotype was observed many times. The V gene is TRBV28, the J gene TRBJ1-5; D unresolved. Germline V gene sequence: CDR1 MDHEN, CDR2 SYDVKM. V was trimmed by 5 bases and J by 0 bases, leaving 14 bases between them. The CDR3 loop spans 16 amino acids. CDR3 nucleotide sequence: TGTGCCAGCAGTCTACTCACGAGTTATAGCAATCAGCCCCAGCATTTT. Translation: CASSLLTSYSNQPQHF.

This rearrangement joins TRBV12-3 or TRBV12-4 to TRBJ2-7, with D hard to call. Trimming pared 7 bases from V and 7 bases from J, leaving 14 bases between. This CDR3 has 12 residues. The CDR3, as DNA: TGTGCCAGCACCCCGATGTATGGGGAGCAGTACTTC. Protein sequence: CASTPMYGEQYF.

This chain uses TRBV6-2 or TRBV6-3 with TRBJ1-2; no clear D. The CDR3 sequence is 14 residues long. V was clipped by 6 bases and J by 4 bases, with 15 bases between them. Germline CDR1 MNHEY, CDR2 SVGEGT. The CDR3, as DNA: TGTGCCAGCAGCACTCAGTTAGAGGGCTATGGCTACACCTTC. Its protein product is CASSTQLEGYGYTF.

In its sample, this clonotype was seen many times. The CDR3: CASSSSPGTSGRASSHEQYF. As DNA, the CDR3 is TGTGCCAGCAGTTCCAGTCCCGGGACTAGCGGGAGGGCCTCTAGCCACGAGCAGTACTTC. The chain carries TRBV6-2 or TRBV6-3 and TRBJ2-7, with 16 bases fitting TRBD2. CDR3 length equals 20 residues. V lost 4 bases, J lost 5 bases, and 17 bases stayed unmatched. CDR1 and CDR2 from the germline V gene are MNHEY and SVGEGT.